This T cell receptor (beta chain) was captured in a study of blood T cell repertoires in COVID-19. Study processing details: Scientists estimated how many nucleated cells there were by amplifying reference gene primers. This table comes from immunoSEQ multiplex PCR, and its TCRdb copy is limited to in-frame clones, with some not included. Clonal size and the V and J genes are those of that table, whereas D and trimming came from the DNA. This table has 73,000 or so clones, about four fifths appearing once. The ends were cut back, 1 base at V and 2 bases at J, with 8 bases in the middle. Germline CDR1 reads SEHNR; CDR2 reads FQNEAQ (reference sequence). The CDR3 is 14 amino acids.

The receptor comes from a middle-aged man with active COVID-19. V gene TRBV7-9 combines with J gene TRBJ1-2; D perhaps matches TRBD1 (5 bases). The sample was peripheral blood. The CDR3 loop is CASSLGAGNYGYTF. The CDR3 bases are TGTGCCAGCAGCTTAGGAGCAGGGAACTATGGCTACACCTTC.